This T cell receptor (beta chain) is drawn from a study of Ad26.COV2.S vaccination and SARS-CoV-2 variants. Points on this clone: The antigen remains unidentified.

Overall study findings and caveats: Marked by substantial breadth, spike-specific CD8+ and CD4+ T cell responses were reportedly seen after vaccination. Individuals receiving vaccine had higher spike-specific TCR breadth than placebo recipients did.

Assay used: immunoSEQ multiplex PCR; TCRdb lists only in-frame clones, some missing. The sample consists of 150,000 to 200,000 clones, approximately 90% of them appearing once. The CDR3 has 15 residues. Germline V gives CDR1 MGHRA, CDR2 YSYEKL. The V and J ends lost 2 bases and 6 bases respectively, with 14 bases between them. This TCR came from a human donor who had recovered from COVID-19. Material: peripheral blood, obtained after recovery from COVID-19. The chain uses TRBV4-1 and TRBJ2-1; the D gene is possibly TRBD1 (5 bases). CDR3 in amino acids: CASSQTKGPGNEQFF. The CDR3 bases are TGCGCCAGCAGCCAAACAAAGGGGCCGGGCAATGAGCAGTTCTTC.